Detailed here is one TCR beta chain. Data came from immunoSEQ multiplex PCR; TCRdb stores just in-frame clones and leaves some out. The profile shows hundreds of thousands of clones, roughly 85% of them singletons. This entry is derived from a study of blood T cell repertoires in COVID-19. The overall study: Sources were T cells, B-cell-depleted T cells, or PBMCs; the material itself was cDNA or gDNA.

Between the trimmed V and J ends, which lost 1 base and 5 bases, there was a span of 11 bases. The CDR3 is 14 amino acids. CDR1 and CDR2 from the germline V gene are LGHNA and YNFKEQ. The source material was PBMCs or T cells enriched from blood (not recorded which). The chain joins TRBV4-2 to TRBJ1-2; weak D call: TRBD1 (5 bases). This TCR came from a middle-aged man who had recovered from COVID-19. The CDR3 sequence is CASSQAGVVYGYTF. In nucleotides, the CDR3 is TGTGCCAGCAGCCAAGCGGGGGTCGTATATGGCTACACCTTC.